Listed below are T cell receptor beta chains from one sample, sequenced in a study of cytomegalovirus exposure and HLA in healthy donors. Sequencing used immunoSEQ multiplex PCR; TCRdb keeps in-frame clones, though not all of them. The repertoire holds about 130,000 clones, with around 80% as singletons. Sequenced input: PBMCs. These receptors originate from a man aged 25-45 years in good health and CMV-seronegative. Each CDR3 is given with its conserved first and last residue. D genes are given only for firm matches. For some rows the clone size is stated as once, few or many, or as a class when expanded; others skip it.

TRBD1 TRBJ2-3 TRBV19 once CASSTRQGSTDTQYF TGTGCCAGTAGTACCCGACAGGGAAGCACAGATACGCAGTATTTT
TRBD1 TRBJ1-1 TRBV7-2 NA CASSPDRVNTKAFF TGTGCCAGCAGCCCGGACAGGGTGAACACTAAAGCTTTCTTT
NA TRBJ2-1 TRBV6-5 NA CASSYSPRLKNEQFF TGTGCCAGCAGTTACTCCCCGCGGCTAAAGAATGAGCAGTTCTTC
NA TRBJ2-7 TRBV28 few CASGPPGEFGEQYF TGTGCCAGCGGGCCCCCAGGGGAATTCGGAGAGCAGTACTTC
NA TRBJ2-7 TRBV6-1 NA CASSEVGNSYEQYF TGTGCCAGCAGTGAAGTCGGTAACTCCTACGAGCAGTACTTC
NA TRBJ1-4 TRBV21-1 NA CASSKDPSDNEKLFF TGTGCCAGCAGCAAAGATCCGAGCGATAATGAAAAACTGTTTTTT
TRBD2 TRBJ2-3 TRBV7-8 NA CASSRTSGSSDTQYF TGTGCCAGCAGCCGGACTAGCGGGAGTTCAGATACGCAGTATTTT
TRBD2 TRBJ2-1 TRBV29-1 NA CSVLAGASYNEQFF TGCAGCGTACTAGCGGGAGCATCCTACAATGAGCAGTTCTTC
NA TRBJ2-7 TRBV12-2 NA CASRLVVTSGIVHF TGTGCAAGTCGCTTAGTAGTGACTAGCGGGATTGTGCACTTC
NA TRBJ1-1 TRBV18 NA CASQLTTGNTEAFF TGTGCCAGCCAGCTCACCACAGGAAACACTGAAGCTTTCTTT
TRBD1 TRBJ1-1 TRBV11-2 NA CASSYVDRAYTEAFF TGTGCCAGCAGCTACGTAGACAGGGCTTACACTGAAGCTTTCTTT
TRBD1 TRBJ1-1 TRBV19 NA CASRDYRGKDEAFF TGTGCCAGTAGGGACTACAGGGGTAAAGATGAAGCTTTCTTT
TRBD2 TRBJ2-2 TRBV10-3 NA CATQNTGTSGSRTGELFF TGTGCCACCCAAAACACCGGGACTAGCGGGAGCAGGACCGGGGAGCTGTTTTTT
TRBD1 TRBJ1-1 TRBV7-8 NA CASSLVPGGEAFF TGTGCCAGCAGCTTAGTCCCAGGGGGCGAAGCTTTCTTT
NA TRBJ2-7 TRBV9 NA CASSGTSGEQYF TGTGCCAGCAGCGGAACTAGTGGCGAGCAGTACTTC
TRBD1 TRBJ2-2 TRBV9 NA CASSVSGGAGTGELFF TGTGCCAGCAGCGTATCAGGGGGAGCCGGCACCGGGGAGCTGTTTTTT
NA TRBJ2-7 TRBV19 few CASSPGAPEQYF TGTGCCAGTAGTCCAGGGGCCCCCGAGCAGTACTTC
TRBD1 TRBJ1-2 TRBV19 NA CASSPGPTGGTADYGYTF TGTGCCAGTAGTCCGGGGCCGACAGGGGGCACAGCCGACTATGGCTACACCTTC
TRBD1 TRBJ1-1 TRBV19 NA CASRGVEHRGRGGAEAFF TGTGCCAGTAGAGGCGTCGAGCACAGGGGACGAGGAGGGGCTGAAGCTTTCTTT
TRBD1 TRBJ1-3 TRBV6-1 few CASSEWTGSGNTIYF TGTGCCAGCAGTGAATGGACAGGGTCTGGAAACACCATATATTTT
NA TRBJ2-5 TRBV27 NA CASQKGAQKEETQYF TGTGCCAGCCAGAAGGGAGCCCAAAAGGAAGAGACCCAGTACTTC
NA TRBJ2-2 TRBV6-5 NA CASSRQLVYTGELFF TGTGCCAGCAGCCGACAGCTCGTCTACACCGGGGAGCTGTTTTTT
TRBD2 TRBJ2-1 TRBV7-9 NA CASSPLAGARNEQFF TGTGCCAGCAGCCCGCTAGCGGGAGCGAGGAATGAGCAGTTCTTC
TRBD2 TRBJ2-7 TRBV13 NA CASSSRLAGSYEQYF TGTGCCAGCAGCTCCCGACTAGCGGGCTCCTACGAGCAGTACTTC
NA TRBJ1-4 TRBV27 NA CASSLYMTGEKLFF TGTGCCAGCAGTTTATACATGACAGGCGAAAAACTGTTTTTT
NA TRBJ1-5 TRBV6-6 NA CASSYPGNQPQHF TGTGCCAGCAGTTACCCAGGGAATCAGCCCCAGCATTTT
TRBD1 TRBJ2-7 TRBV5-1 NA CASSLGQGSSEQYF TGCGCCAGCAGCTTGGGACAGGGGAGTAGCGAGCAGTACTTC
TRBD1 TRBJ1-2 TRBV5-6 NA CASSPSDRGRGYTF TGTGCCAGCAGCCCCTCGGACAGGGGTCGAGGCTACACCTTC
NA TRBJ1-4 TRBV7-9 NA CASSPRRWGMSEKLFF TGTGCCAGCAGCCCCCGGCGGTGGGGCATGAGTGAAAAACTGTTTTTT